The sequence of this TCR beta chain was determined in a study of CD8 T cells in Susac syndrome. Germline V gives CDR1 LGHDT, CDR2 YNNKEL (reference sequence). This CDR3 is built from 15 residues. The V gene end was trimmed by 1 base and the J gene end by 7 bases; junction bases not matched to a gene: 7. Peripheral blood CD8+ and CD4+ T cells were profiled by TCR beta sequencing. Roughly 0.45 to 1 ug RNA was reverse transcribed with random hexamers. TCRdb re-analysed the immunoSEQ multiplex PCR reads in MiXCR, keeping a single row per CDR3 protein. The sample records some 100,000 distinct CDR3 sequences, roughly 96% being singletons.

The chain joins TRBV3-1 to TRBJ2-7; 10 positions agree with TRBD1. The clonotype was recovered from a human donor in good health. The specimen was CD4+ T cells from PBMCs. The CDR3, as DNA: TGTGCCAGCAGCCAAGGACAGGGGGCTATTGGGGAGCAGTACTTC. It translates to CASSQGQGAIGEQYF.